Listed below are T cell receptor beta chains from one sample, sequenced in a study of cytomegalovirus exposure and HLA in healthy donors. Clones were sequenced by immunoSEQ multiplex PCR, and TCRdb holds only the in-frame ones, with some missing. The profile shows 60,000 to 65,000 clones, roughly 70% of them singletons. Sequencing was done on a sample of PBMCs. Source of these receptors: a man aged 45-65 years in good health and CMV-seropositive. Each CDR3 is given without its conserved first and last residue. Fields, in order: clone size, J gene, CDR3 length, V gene, CDR3 protein. Clone sizes are given selectively: once, few, many, or a class where the clone is expanded.

>few|TRBJ2-3|12|TRBV7-8
ASSLRETTDTQY
>NA|TRBJ2-7|11|TRBV9
ASSVGGHYEQY
>NA|TRBJ2-3|12|TRBV12-5
ASGLPAGRDTQY
>few|TRBJ2-5|11|TRBV10-1
ASSESRGETQY
>NA|TRBJ2-2|16|TRBV18
ASTANPPGQGATGELF
>NA|TRBJ1-2|15|TRBV30
AWSTPDRGQGVYGYT
>NA|TRBJ1-5|12|TRBV7-8
ASSPTAGRQPQH
>NA|TRBJ2-5|12|TRBV18
ASSPRQGQETQY
>few|TRBJ1-1|12|TRBV7-6
ASSFDRGNTEAF
>NA|TRBJ1-1|13|TRBV5-6
ASSADRAVNTEAF
>few|TRBJ2-7|10|TRBV30
AWSLVGHEQY
>few|TRBJ2-3|12|TRBV29-1
SVETAGETDTQY
>NA|TRBJ2-3|14|TRBV10-1
ASSDRARSNPSTQY
>NA|TRBJ2-3|12|TRBV30
AWSEGRGTDTQY
>NA|TRBJ2-3|13|TRBV2
ASTQKETGSDTQY
>NA|TRBJ2-3|13|TRBV5-6
ASSPGLELTDTQY
>NA|TRBJ1-1|12|TRBV19
ASRETGGWTEAF